This T cell receptor (beta chain) was recovered during a study of blood T cells in healthy people across ages. The authors ran a second PCR of about 7 to 11 cycles using a sample-barcoded 5' primer and a J-beta primer mix. TCRdb re-analysed the 5' RACE reads in MiXCR, keeping a single row per CDR3 protein. The sample consists of roughly 1.6 million distinct CDR3 sequences, about 35% of them appearing once. Trimming took off 5 bases at V and 4 bases at J, with 14 bases between the two ends. The CDR3 runs to 14 residues. Germline CDR1 is SGHTA and CDR2 is FQGNSA. J is TRBJ1-2 and V is TRBV7-2; perhaps TRBD1 as D (5 bases). The sequence was collected from a woman in her 30s in good health. The sequencing input was blood. The CDR3 spells CASSIGGNSYGYTF. The CDR3 DNA reads TGTGCCAGCAGCATTGGGGGGAACTCCTATGGCTACACCTTC.